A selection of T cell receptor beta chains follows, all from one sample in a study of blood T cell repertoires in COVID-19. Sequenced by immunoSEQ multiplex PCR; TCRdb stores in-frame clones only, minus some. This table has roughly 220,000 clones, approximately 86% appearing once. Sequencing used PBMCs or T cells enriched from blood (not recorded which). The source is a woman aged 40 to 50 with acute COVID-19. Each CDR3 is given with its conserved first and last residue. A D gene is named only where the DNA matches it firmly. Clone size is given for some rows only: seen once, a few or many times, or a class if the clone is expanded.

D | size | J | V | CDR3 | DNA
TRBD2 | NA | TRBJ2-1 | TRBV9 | CASSPPAGVNEQFF | TGTGCCAGCAGCCCCCCGGCGGGGGTCAATGAGCAGTTCTTC
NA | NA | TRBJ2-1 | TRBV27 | CASSLGDTPYNEQFF | TGTGCCAGCAGTTTAGGGGACACTCCCTACAATGAGCAGTTCTTC
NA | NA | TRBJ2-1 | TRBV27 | CASSLVGATNYNEQFF | TGTGCCAGCAGCCTTGTGGGGGCGACTAACTACAATGAGCAGTTCTTC
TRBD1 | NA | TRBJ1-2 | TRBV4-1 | CASSLGQGTLGGYTF | TGCGCCAGCAGCCTCGGACAGGGCACCTTGGGTGGCTACACCTTC
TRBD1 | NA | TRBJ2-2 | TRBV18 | CASSPGQYESGELFF | TGTGCCAGCTCACCGGGACAGTACGAATCCGGGGAGCTGTTTTTT
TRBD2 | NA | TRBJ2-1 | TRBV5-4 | CASSSRGAGESNEQFF | TGTGCCAGCAGCTCCCGTGGGGCGGGAGAGTCTAATGAGCAGTTCTTC
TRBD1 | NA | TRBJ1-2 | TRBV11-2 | CASSQRTPDREFGYTF | TGTGCCAGCAGCCAAAGGACCCCGGACAGGGAGTTCGGCTACACCTTC
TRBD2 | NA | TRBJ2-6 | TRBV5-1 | CASSSGGGSGANVLTF | TGCGCCAGCAGCTCCGGCGGGGGGTCTGGGGCCAACGTCCTGACTTTC
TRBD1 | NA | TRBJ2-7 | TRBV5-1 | CASSLGPGQGYEQYF | TGCGCCAGCAGCTTGGGACCGGGACAGGGGTACGAGCAGTACTTC
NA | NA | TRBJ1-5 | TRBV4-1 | CASSPIQGSSNQPQHF | TGCGCCAGCAGCCCCATCCAGGGATCTAGCAATCAGCCCCAGCATTTT
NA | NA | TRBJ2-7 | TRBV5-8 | CASSLGPDSYEQYF | TGTGCCAGCAGCTTGGGGCCAGATTCCTACGAGCAGTACTTC
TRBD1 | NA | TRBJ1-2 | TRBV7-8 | CASSLAGTGGYGYTF | TGTGCCAGCAGCTTAGCCGGGACAGGGGGGTATGGCTACACCTTC
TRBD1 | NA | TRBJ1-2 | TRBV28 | CASSLAGGGYTF | TGTGCCAGCAGTTTAGCAGGGGGCGGCTACACCTTC
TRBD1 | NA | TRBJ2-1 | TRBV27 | CASSWDSGNEQFF | TGTGCCAGCAGTTGGGACAGCGGCAATGAGCAGTTCTTC
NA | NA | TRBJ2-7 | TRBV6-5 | CASSYGTYSYEQYF | TGTGCCAGCAGTTACGGCACGTATTCCTACGAGCAGTACTTC
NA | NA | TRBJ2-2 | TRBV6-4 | CASSREITGELFF | TGTGCCAGCAGCCGGGAAATCACCGGGGAGCTGTTTTTT
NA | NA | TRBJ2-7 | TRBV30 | CAWTRDNQAYEQYF | TGTGCCTGGACCCGGGACAACCAGGCCTACGAGCAGTACTTC
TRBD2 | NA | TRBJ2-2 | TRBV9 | CASSAAGAGELFF | TGTGCCAGCAGCGCAGCGGGAGCCGGGGAGCTGTTTTTT
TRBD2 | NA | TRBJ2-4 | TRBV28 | CASSLGASGGRKNIQYF | TGTGCCAGCAGTTTGGGTGCGTCGGGGGGGCGGAAAAACATTCAGTACTTC
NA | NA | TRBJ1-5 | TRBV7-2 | CASSLGQAPQPQHF | TGTGCCAGCAGCCTCGGACAAGCCCCACAGCCCCAGCATTTT
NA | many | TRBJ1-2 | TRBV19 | CASSIRQDSGYGYTF | TGTGCCAGTAGTATTCGTCAGGACAGCGGCTATGGCTACACCTTC
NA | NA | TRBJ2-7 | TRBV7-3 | CASSPTLAGYDEQYF | TGTGCCAGCAGCCCCACGCTGGCAGGGTATGACGAGCAGTACTTC
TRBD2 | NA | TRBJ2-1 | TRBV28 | CASSGLAFDEQFF | TGTGCCAGCAGTGGACTAGCGTTCGATGAGCAGTTCTTC
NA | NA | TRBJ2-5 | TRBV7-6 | CASSLAPTGDTKETQYF | TGTGCCAGCAGCTTAGCGCCGACAGGAGATACTAAAGAGACCCAGTACTTC
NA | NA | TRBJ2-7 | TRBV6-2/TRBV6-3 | CASSLWEGAEQYF | TGTGCCAGCAGTTTGTGGGAAGGGGCCGAGCAGTACTTC
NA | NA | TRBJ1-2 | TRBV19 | CASSIDAGRDYGYTF | TGTGCCAGTAGTATAGATGCAGGGCGCGACTATGGCTACACCTTC